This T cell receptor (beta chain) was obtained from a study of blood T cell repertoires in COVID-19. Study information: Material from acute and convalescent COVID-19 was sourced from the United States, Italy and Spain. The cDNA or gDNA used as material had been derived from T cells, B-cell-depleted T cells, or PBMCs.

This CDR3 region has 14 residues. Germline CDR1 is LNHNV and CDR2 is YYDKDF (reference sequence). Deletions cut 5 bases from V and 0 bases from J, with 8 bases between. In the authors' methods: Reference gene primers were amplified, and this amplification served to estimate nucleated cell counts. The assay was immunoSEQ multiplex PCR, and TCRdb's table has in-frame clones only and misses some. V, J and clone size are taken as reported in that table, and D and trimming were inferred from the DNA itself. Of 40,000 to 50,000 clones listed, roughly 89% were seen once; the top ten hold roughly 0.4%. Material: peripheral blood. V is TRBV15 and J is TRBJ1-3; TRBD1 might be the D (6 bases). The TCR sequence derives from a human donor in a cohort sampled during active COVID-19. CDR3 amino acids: CATSGGLSGNTIYF. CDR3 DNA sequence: TGTGCCACCAGCGGGGGCCTCTCTGGAAACACCATATATTTT. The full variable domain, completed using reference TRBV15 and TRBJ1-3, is DAMVIQNPRYQVTQFGKPVTLSCSQTLNHNVMYWYQQKSSQAPKLLFHYYDKDFNNEADTPDNFQSRRPNTSFCFLDIRSPGLGDTAMYLCATSGGLSGNTIYFGEGSWLTVV.